The subject of this entry is one TCR beta chain. The clone's antigen remains unknown. The sample holds no much larger clone one base away, and base qualities are not on file. The source of the sample is a study of immune evolution from preneoplasia to lung adenocarcinoma listed by TCRdb under 2021. Study-level background: HLA loss of heterozygosity was seen in roughly 7%, 15% and 33% of AIS, MIA and ADC lesions, and in no AAH lesions. Resected precursor lesions (AAH, AIS, MIA) and invasive adenocarcinomas were each compared against paired morphologically normal lung tissue. It was reported in the study that 90 to 120 samples were used for TCR sequencing. POLYSOLVER was used to infer class I HLA alleles from exome data, and LOHHLA was used to detect allele-specific HLA loss. Sample size was based on specimen availability rather than a prior power calculation. The immune data were combined with whole exome sequencing and methylation data from the same cohort of nodules. Immune contexture across lung adenocarcinoma precursors and invasive adenocarcinoma was profiled using immune gene expression, TCR sequencing and multiplex immunofluorescence. The overall cohort was made up of some 49 patients with pulmonary nodules who had surgical resection. The TCR sequencing data were obtained from 51 patients. Points the paper makes about the study in general: The highest clonality was observed in normal lung, whereas higher T cell density and diversity but lower clonality appeared to be present in later-stage lesions. KRAS-mutant nodules showed the highest T cell clonality compared with EGFR-mutant or double wild-type lesions. The findings were based on association rather than direct causation, and larger cohorts with long-term follow-up and longitudinal biopsies were deemed needed. Because all patients came from Japan and China, whether the findings apply to Western populations was uncertain. Top T cell clone frequencies were highest in normal lung and appeared to decrease progressively from AAH through AIS, MIA and invasive adenocarcinoma.

Using the immunoSEQ hsTCRbeta Kit, TCR beta CDR3 regions were sequenced from DNA. As for the original processing: TCR sequencing data were analysed with the ImmunoSEQ Analyzer. T cell clonality was calculated on productive rearrangements as 1 minus Pielou's evenness. To measure T cell diversity, the inverse Simpson index was applied to productive templates. T cell density was TCR beta template counts normalized to usable DNA, estimated by amplifying and sequencing housekeeping genes. TCR metrics were compared across histologic stages using two-sided Kruskal-Wallis tests. Drawn from immuneACCESS, this table holds only the in-frame rearrangements with V and J called that TCRdb kept. Clones are partly lost; checked studies trace under half to an unresolved V gene and leave the rest unexplained. V, J and clone size reflect that table, while D and trimming were determined from the DNA. The sample has about 9,400 clones on record, nearly 90% of them singletons. Around 2.5% of the sample comes from the top ten.

Its CDR3 holds 15 amino acids, cysteine through phenylalanine. Solely the CDR3 DNA is kept, with 45 bases framed from the first base. V is clipped by 4 bases and J by 1 base, and the sequence between their germline boundaries is 13 bases long. For CDR1 and CDR2, the germline V gene lists KGHSH and LQKENI. Between the mid-2010s and the late 2010s, the patients underwent resection in either Japan or China. Two lung cancer pathologists independently confirmed the histologic diagnosis of each case on H&E slides. Macro-dissection after pathologic assessment enriched premalignant or tumor cells for nucleic acid extraction. DNA was isolated from FFPE tissue using the AllPrep DNA/RNA FFPE Kit.

This clonotype originated in a person in their 70s with invasive lung adenocarcinoma. The rearranged chain carries TRBV18 and TRBJ1-1; the D gene is perhaps TRBD1, from 6 matching bases. Sequenced material: FFPE invasive lung adenocarcinoma tissue. Explained via the paper, the cell subset or site label denotes: frankly invasive lung adenocarcinoma (ADC). CDR3 reads: CASSQFPGQNTEAFF. The bases read TGTGCCAGCTCACAGTTTCCGGGACAGAACACTGAAGCTTTCTTT.